One and the same sample provided the 3 T cell receptor beta chains below, sequenced in a study of T cell responses to AZD1222 COVID-19 vaccine. Some clones are missing from TCRdb's copy, which holds only in-frame ones; the method was immunoSEQ multiplex PCR. The sample lists around 89,000 clones, 85% to 90% occurring once. This material consisted of peripheral blood, taken on day 0 of AZD1222 vaccination. The receptors were sampled from an adult in good health.

This rearrangement joins TRBV29-1 to TRBJ1-1, with D unclear. The CDR3 runs 12 residues. Trimming shortened V by 4 bases and J by 4 bases, and 10 bases separated the two germline ends. Germline V CDR1 and CDR2: SQVTM, ANQGSEA. CDR3 nucleotides: TGCAGCGTTGCTCCGTCGGGCACTGAAGCTTTCTTT. Its translation: CSVAPSGTEAFF.

The chain employs TRBV7-2 and TRBJ1-3, with 7 bases lining up with TRBD1. Germline loops: CDR1 SGHTA, CDR2 FQGNSA. The V and J ends lost 5 bases and 4 bases, in that order; junction bases with no gene match: 11. This CDR3 region has 16 residues. The CDR3 loop is CASSHGTADVGNTIYF. DNA for the CDR3: TGTGCCAGCAGCCACGGGACAGCCGACGTAGGAAACACCATATATTTT.

The chain joins TRBV4-2 to TRBJ2-2, with no clear D. CDR1 and CDR2 from the germline V gene are LGHNA and YNFKEQ. V was pared by 4 bases and J by 8 bases, with 8 bases between. CDR3 length: 12 amino acids. As DNA, the CDR3 is TGTGCCAGCAGCCTAGGCCGAGGGGAGCTGTTTTTT. It codes for CASSLGRGELFF.